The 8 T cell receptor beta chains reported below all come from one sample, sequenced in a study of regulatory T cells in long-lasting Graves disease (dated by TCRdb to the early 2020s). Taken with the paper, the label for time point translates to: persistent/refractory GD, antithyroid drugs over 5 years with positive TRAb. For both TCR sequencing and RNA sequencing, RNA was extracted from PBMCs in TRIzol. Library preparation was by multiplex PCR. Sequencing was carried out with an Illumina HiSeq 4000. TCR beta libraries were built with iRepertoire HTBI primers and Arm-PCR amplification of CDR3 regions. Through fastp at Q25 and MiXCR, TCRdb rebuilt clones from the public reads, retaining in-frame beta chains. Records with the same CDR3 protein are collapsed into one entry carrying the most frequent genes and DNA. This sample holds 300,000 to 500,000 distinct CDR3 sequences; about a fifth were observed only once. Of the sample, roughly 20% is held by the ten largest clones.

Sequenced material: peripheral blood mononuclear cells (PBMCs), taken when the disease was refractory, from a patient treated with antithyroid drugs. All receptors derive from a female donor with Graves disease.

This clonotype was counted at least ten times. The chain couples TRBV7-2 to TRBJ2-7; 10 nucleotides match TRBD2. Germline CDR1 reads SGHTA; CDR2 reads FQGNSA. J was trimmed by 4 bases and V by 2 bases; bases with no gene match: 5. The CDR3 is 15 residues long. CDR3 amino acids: CASSLKASGRYEQYF. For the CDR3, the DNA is TGTGCCAGCAGCTTAAAGGCTAGCGGGAGATACGAGCAGTACTTC.

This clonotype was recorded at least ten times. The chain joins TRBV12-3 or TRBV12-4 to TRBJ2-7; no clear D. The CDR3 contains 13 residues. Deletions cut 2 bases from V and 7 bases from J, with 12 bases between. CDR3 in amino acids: CASSLPPAWEQYF. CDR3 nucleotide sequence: TGTGCCAGCAGTTTACCCCCGGCATGGGAGCAGTACTTC.

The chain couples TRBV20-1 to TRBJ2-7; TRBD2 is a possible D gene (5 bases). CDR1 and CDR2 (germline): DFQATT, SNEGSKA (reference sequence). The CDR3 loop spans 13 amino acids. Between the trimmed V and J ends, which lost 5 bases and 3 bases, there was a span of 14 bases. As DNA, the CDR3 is TGCAGTGCTGAGGTGGGCGGGCGCTACGAGCAGTACTTC. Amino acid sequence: CSAEVGGRYEQYF.

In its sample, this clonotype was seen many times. CDR3 sequence reads: CASSEWASGPYEQYF. The CDR3, as DNA: TGTGCCAGCAGTGAGTGGGCTAGCGGACCCTACGAGCAGTACTTC. The rearrangement joins TRBV2 to TRBJ2-7; 7 bases line up with TRBD2. Germline CDR1 is SNHLY and CDR2 is FYNNEI. V shed 3 bases, J shed 2 bases, and the junction held 7 bases outside the gene matches. The CDR3 spans 15 residues.

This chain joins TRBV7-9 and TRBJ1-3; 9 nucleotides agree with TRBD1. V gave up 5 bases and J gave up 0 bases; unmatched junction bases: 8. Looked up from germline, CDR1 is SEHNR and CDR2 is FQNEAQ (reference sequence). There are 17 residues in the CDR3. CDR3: CASSAPGQGFSGNTIYF. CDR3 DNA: TGTGCCAGCAGCGCACCGGGACAGGGTTTCTCTGGAAACACCATATATTTT.

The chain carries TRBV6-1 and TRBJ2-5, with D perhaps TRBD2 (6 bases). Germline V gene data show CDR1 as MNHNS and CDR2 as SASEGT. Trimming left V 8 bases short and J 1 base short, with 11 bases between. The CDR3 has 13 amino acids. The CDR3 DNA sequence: TGTGCCAGCGGGCGGGACCCCCAAGAGACCCAGTACTTC. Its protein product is CASGRDPQETQYF.

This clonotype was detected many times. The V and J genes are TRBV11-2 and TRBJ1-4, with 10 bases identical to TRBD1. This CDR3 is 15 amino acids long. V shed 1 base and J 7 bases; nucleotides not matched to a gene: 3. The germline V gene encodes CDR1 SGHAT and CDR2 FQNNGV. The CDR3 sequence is CASSLGWDRGEKLFF. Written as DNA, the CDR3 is TGTGCCAGCAGCTTAGGTTGGGACAGGGGTGAAAAACTGTTTTTT.

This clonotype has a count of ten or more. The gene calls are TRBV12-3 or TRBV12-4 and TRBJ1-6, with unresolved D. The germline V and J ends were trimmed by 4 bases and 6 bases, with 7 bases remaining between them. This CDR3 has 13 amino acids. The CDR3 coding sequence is TGTGCCAGCAGTTACGATCCTAATTCACCCCTCCACTTT. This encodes CASSYDPNSPLHF.